A single sample is the source of the 7 T cell receptor beta chains below, sequenced in a study of cytomegalovirus exposure and HLA in healthy donors. PCR amplification relied on 60 Vbeta primers (plus 13 Jbeta primers). Assay used: immunoSEQ multiplex PCR; TCRdb lists only in-frame clones, some missing. Of some 150,000 clones in the sample, about 80% are singletons; the top ten hold 1.5% to 2%. The sequencing sample was made of PBMCs. These receptors were taken from a woman aged 40 to 55 in good health and CMV-seronegative.

This clone was picked up a small number of times. The genes are TRBV6-5 and TRBJ1-1; TRBD1 aligns across 8 bases. This CDR3 region has 14 residues. CDR1 and CDR2 (germline): MNHEY, SVGAGI. V lost 4 bases to trimming and J lost 1 base; unmatched junction nucleotides: 2. CDR3 bases: TGTGCCAGCAGTTCACAGGGGGAGAACACTGAAGCTTTCTTT. This sequence encodes CASSSQGENTEAFF.

This clone was seen a handful of times. The V call is TRBV7-2, the J call TRBJ2-5, with 7 bases aligning to TRBD1. V trimming: 2 bases; J trimming: 2 bases; junction bases outside the gene matches: 2. The germline V gene has CDR1 SGHTA and CDR2 FQGNSA. The CDR3 is 14 amino acids. CDR3 DNA: TGTGCCAGCAGCTTAAACAGGGGACAAGAGACCCAGTACTTC. Amino acid sequence: CASSLNRGQETQYF.

The chain couples TRBV29-1 to TRBJ1-4, with a possible D match to TRBD1 (5 bases). Germline lookup yields CDR1 SQVTM and CDR2 ANQGSEA. The CDR3 contains 12 residues. V was trimmed by 4 bases and J by 8 bases, leaving 11 bases between them. CDR3 bases: TGCAGCGTTGGGCAGGGCAGCGAAAAACTGTTTTTT. The encoded protein is CSVGQGSEKLFF.

CDR3 sequence: CASSSWPGDNEQYF. DNA of the CDR3: TGTGCCAGCAGTTCCTGGCCGGGAGACAACGAGCAGTACTTC. The J gene is TRBJ2-7, the V gene TRBV28, with TRBD2 as a possible D gene (6 bases). V gave up 4 bases and J gave up 5 bases, with 15 bases separating them. The V gene's germline CDR1 is MDHEN and CDR2 SYDVKM. This CDR3 is 14 amino acids long.

This clone was picked up a small number of times. This rearrangement joins TRBV7-9 to TRBJ2-3; 9 bases are a match to TRBD2. The V and J ends lost 5 bases and 6 bases, in that order; junction bases with no gene match: 3. The V gene's germline CDR1 is SEHNR and CDR2 FQNEAQ (reference sequence). The CDR3 has 13 residues. The CDR3 DNA reads TGTGCCAGCAGCCTTGGGACTAGCGATACGCAGTATTTT. Residues: CASSLGTSDTQYF.

V and J are TRBV19 and TRBJ2-2; D unresolved. The CDR3 totals 12 residues. Deletions cut 4 bases from V and 9 bases from J, with 9 bases between. The germline CDR1 and CDR2 sequences are LNHDA and SQIVND (reference sequence). CDR3 nucleotides: TGTGCCAGTAGTACCGCCAGTCGGGAGCTGTTTTTT. This sequence encodes CASSTASRELFF. Full variable domain (rest looked up from reference TRBV19 and TRBJ2-2): DGGITQSPKYLFRKEGQNVTLSCEQNLNHDAMYWYRQDPGQGLRLIYYSQIVNDFQKGDIAEGYSVSREKKESFPLTVTSAQKNPTAFYLCASSTASRELFFGEGSRLTVL.

The chain combines TRBV5-1 with TRBJ2-1, with D tentatively TRBD2 (6 bases). CDR1 and CDR2 from the germline V gene are SGHRS and YFSETQ. This CDR3 is built from 15 residues. Trimming pared 4 bases from V and 4 bases from J, leaving 15 bases between. For the CDR3, the DNA is TGCGCCAGCAGCCTTAGAAAGGGGACTTACAATGAGCAGTTCTTC. It translates to CASSLRKGTYNEQFF.